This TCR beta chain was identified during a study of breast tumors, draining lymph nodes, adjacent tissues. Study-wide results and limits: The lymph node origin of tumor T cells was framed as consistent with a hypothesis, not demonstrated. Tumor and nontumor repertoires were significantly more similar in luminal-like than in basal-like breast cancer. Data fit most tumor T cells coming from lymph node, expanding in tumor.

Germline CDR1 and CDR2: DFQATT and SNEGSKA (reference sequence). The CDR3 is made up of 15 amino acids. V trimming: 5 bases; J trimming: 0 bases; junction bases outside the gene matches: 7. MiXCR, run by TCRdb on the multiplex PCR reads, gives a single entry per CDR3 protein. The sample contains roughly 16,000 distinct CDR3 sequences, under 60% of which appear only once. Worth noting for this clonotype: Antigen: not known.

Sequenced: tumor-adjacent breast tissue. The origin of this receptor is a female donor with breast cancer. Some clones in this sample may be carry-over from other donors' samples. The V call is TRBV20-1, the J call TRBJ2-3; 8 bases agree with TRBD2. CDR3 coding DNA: TGCAGTGCTTATAGCGGGGATCCTAGCACAGATACGCAGTATTTT. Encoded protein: CSAYSGDPSTDTQYF.